These 10 T cell receptor beta chains were all obtained from the same sample, sequenced in a study of blood T cell repertoires in COVID-19 (dated by TCRdb to 2020 to 2022). The library was prepared using the immunoSEQ multiplex PCR assay. Not all clones reach the TCRdb copy of this immuneACCESS table, which keeps in-frame sequences only. Checked studies attribute under half of the gap to unresolved V genes and leave the rest unexplained. For this sample the table gives 100,000 to 150,000 clones, of which roughly 88% were detected only once. The ten largest clonotypes hold 7.6% of the sample. Sequencing was done on a sample of peripheral blood. The origin of the receptors is a man aged 50 or older with acute or convalescent COVID-19.

The chain carries TRBV12-5 and TRBJ1-5; 7 positions agree with TRBD1. The germline V gene has CDR1 LGHNT and CDR2 FRNRAP. This CDR3 comprises 14 residues. With V trimmed by 0 bases and J by 6 bases, 2 bases remained unmatched. The CDR3: CASGLVQGVQPQHF. For the CDR3, the DNA is TGTGCTAGTGGTTTGGTGCAGGGGGTTCAGCCCCAGCATTTT. The complete variable domain, with remaining parts taken from reference TRBV12-5 and TRBJ1-5, reads DARVTQTPRHKVTEMGQEVTMRCQPILGHNTVFWYRQTMMQGLELLAYFRNRAPLDDSGMPKDRFSAEMPDATLATLKIQPSEPRDSAVYFCASGLVQGVQPQHFGDGTRLSIL.

The gene calls are TRBV25-1 and TRBJ2-7, with 11 bases aligning to TRBD2. The V and J ends lost 0 bases and 5 bases, in that order; junction bases with no gene match: 6. The V gene's germline CDR1 is MGHDK and CDR2 SYGVNS. The CDR3 loop spans 16 amino acids. This CDR3 reads CASSEYRASGRNEQYF. The DNA of the CDR3 is TGTGCCAGCAGTGAATATAGGGCTAGCGGGAGGAACGAGCAGTACTTC.

This clone occurred once. This rearrangement joins TRBV4-2 to TRBJ2-7; tentative D call: TRBD2 (7 bases). Per germline, CDR1 LGHNA and CDR2 YNFKEQ. The V and J ends lost 1 base and 5 bases respectively, with 12 bases between them. The CDR3 consists of 14 residues. The CDR3, as DNA: TGTGCCAGCAGCCAAGGTTCGGGGGGCAACGAGCAGTACTTC. It codes for CASSQGSGGNEQYF.

This clone appeared once. The chain has TRBV27 and TRBJ2-3; D is perhaps TRBD2 (6 bases). V gave up 8 bases and J gave up 3 bases, with 18 bases separating them. This CDR3 region has 15 residues. The germline CDR1 and CDR2 sequences are MNHEY and SMNVEV (reference sequence). The CDR3 DNA sequence: TGTGCCAGCCGTGGGGGGAGAGGTTTGACAGATACGCAGTATTTT. Amino acid sequence: CASRGGRGLTDTQYF.

J is TRBJ1-1 and V is TRBV6-4, with D unresolved. From germline, CDR1 is MRHNA and CDR2 SNTAGT. This CDR3 region has 14 residues. V was shortened by 3 bases and J by 4 bases, with 12 bases between the two germline ends. The CDR3 is CASSDFSGSTEAFF. CDR3 nucleotides: TGTGCCAGCAGTGATTTCTCGGGGAGCACTGAAGCTTTCTTT.

The rearrangement joins TRBV7-2 to TRBJ2-7, with a weak D call TRBD2 (6 bases). V was cut by 3 bases and J by 1 base, with 16 bases left in between. Germline CDR1 is SGHTA and CDR2 is FQGNSA. The CDR3 runs to 16 residues. The CDR3 reads CASSFMAGFSSYEQYF. As DNA, the CDR3 is TGTGCCAGCAGCTTTATGGCGGGGTTCAGTTCCTACGAGCAGTACTTC.

V gene TRBV5-1 combines with J gene TRBJ1-2, with 10 nucleotides matching TRBD1. Germline loops: CDR1 SGHRS, CDR2 YFSETQ. Trimming at V came to 1 base and at J to 3 bases, leaving 12 bases not matched to a gene. This CDR3 is built from 18 residues. For the CDR3, the DNA is TGCGCCAGCAGCTTGCAATGGGGTGGACAGGGGGTCTACTATGGCTACACCTTC. It yields the protein CASSLQWGGQGVYYGYTF.

This chain links TRBV7-9 with TRBJ2-3, with 9 bases that match TRBD1. The length of the CDR3 is 16 residues. Germline trimming cut 7 bases from V and 4 bases from J; bases unmatched to any gene: 12. Germline CDR1 is SEHNR and CDR2 is FQNEAQ (reference sequence). The chain's CDR3 is CASIKYRGRPPDTQYF. The CDR3 DNA is TGTGCCAGCATCAAATACAGGGGGCGCCCCCCAGATACGCAGTATTTT.

The genes are TRBV11-3 and TRBJ2-7, with 7 bases that match TRBD1. V shed 5 bases, J shed 1 base, and the junction held 14 bases outside the gene matches. CDR3 length: 17 residues. Germline V gene data show CDR1 as SGHNT and CDR2 as YENEEA. This chain's CDR3 is CASSPRQGLGTSYEQYF. The CDR3 DNA follows: TGTGCCAGCAGCCCCCGACAGGGTCTGGGAACGTCCTACGAGCAGTACTTC.

This clone was seen once. The rearrangement joins TRBV4-1 to TRBJ1-2; 7 bases are a match to TRBD1. The germline V gene encodes CDR1 MGHRA and CDR2 YSYEKL. The CDR3 covers 13 residues. Trimming cost V 4 bases and J 3 bases; bases outside gene matches: 2. This CDR3 is CASSRGQHYGYTF. The CDR3 nucleotides read TGCGCCAGCAGCCGGGGACAGCACTATGGCTACACCTTC.